These 26 T cell receptor beta chains originate from one sample sequenced in a study of cytomegalovirus exposure and HLA in healthy donors. PCR primers comprised 60 Vbeta and 13 Jbeta primers. Assay: immunoSEQ multiplex PCR; the TCRdb copy retains only in-frame clones and omits some. Among 120,000 to 150,000 clones listed, 82% were seen once. Input material: PBMCs. The receptors here all came from a male donor in good health and CMV-seronegative.

V gene TRBV6-5 combines with J gene TRBJ2-2, with a weak D call TRBD2 (6 bases). Trimming left V 0 bases short and J 7 bases short, with 15 bases between. The CDR3 runs 16 residues. In germline, CDR1 is MNHEY, CDR2 SVGAGI. Here the CDR3 reads CASSYSGTREYGELFF. Written as DNA, the CDR3 is TGTGCCAGCAGTTACTCGGGTACCCGGGAGTACGGGGAGCTGTTTTTT.

The V and J genes are TRBV15 and TRBJ2-3; 13 bases fit TRBD2. The CDR3 has 20 residues. Germline-derived CDR1 and CDR2 are LNHNV and YYDKDF (reference sequence). J lost 1 base, V lost 5 bases, and 15 bases had no gene match. The CDR3 DNA is TGTGCCACCAGCCGTACTCCTGGACTAGCGGGAGCTCGCGGCACAGATACGCAGTATTTT. Its translation is CATSRTPGLAGARGTDTQYF.

In the case of this clone: Its ends do not fully match the called genes, so a read error is possible. The rearrangement joins TRBV7-9 to TRBJ2-7; D may be TRBD1 or TRBD2 (5 bases each). The CDR3 length is 12 residues. Germline V lookup: CDR1 SEHNR, CDR2 FQNEAQ (reference sequence). Here the CDR3 DNA reads TGTTCCAGCAGCTTAGAGGGGTACGAGCAGTACTTC. Its translation is CSSSLEGYEQYF.

A remark on this clone: Within the sample, other DNA sequences also encode this same CDR3. The genes are TRBV7-3 and TRBJ2-7; 7 nucleotides match TRBD2. The CDR3 runs to 14 residues. Looked up from germline, CDR1 is SGHTA and CDR2 is FQGTGA. V lost 4 bases and J lost 4; bases outside the gene matches: 7. The CDR3 loop reads CASSSGLAEYEQYF. The CDR3 DNA sequence: TGTGCCAGCAGCTCGGGGCTAGCGGAATACGAGCAGTACTTC.

The rearrangement joins TRBV9 to TRBJ1-1, with TRBD1 matching over 7 bases. The V gene's germline CDR1 is SGDLS and CDR2 YYNGEE. The CDR3 is made up of 17 amino acids. The V segment lost 0 bases and the J segment 1 base; nucleotides outside the gene matches: 9. The CDR3 spells CASSVAGTANGNTEAFF. CDR3 DNA sequence: TGTGCCAGCAGCGTAGCCGGGACAGCGAACGGGAACACTGAAGCTTTCTTT.

This clone was recorded a few times. The rearrangement joins TRBV27 to TRBJ2-1; 7 bases match TRBD2. Germline values: CDR1 MNHEY, CDR2 SMNVEV (reference sequence). The CDR3 totals 13 residues. V shed 8 bases, J shed 5 bases, and the junction held 6 bases outside the gene matches. The CDR3 loop reads CASARREDNEQFF. The CDR3, as DNA: TGTGCCAGCGCAAGACGGGAGGACAATGAGCAGTTCTTC.

The rearrangement joins TRBV4-3 to TRBJ1-1; tentative D call: TRBD1 (5 bases). Germline V gene data show CDR1 as LGHNA and CDR2 as YSLEER. This CDR3 contains 15 residues. Between the trimmed V and J ends, which lost 0 bases and 4 bases, there was a span of 12 bases. CDR3 in amino acids: CASSQDREVSTEAFF. The DNA for the CDR3 is TGCGCCAGCAGCCAAGACAGGGAGGTCAGCACTGAAGCTTTCTTT.

The chain employs TRBV7-2 and TRBJ2-6, with D unresolved. Germline CDR1 reads SGHTA; CDR2 reads FQGNSA. The CDR3 contains 17 residues. V shed 2 bases and J shed 0 bases, with 11 bases lying between them. The chain's CDR3 is CASSLSNTYSGANVLTF. CDR3 nucleotide sequence: TGTGCCAGCAGCTTATCCAATACCTACTCTGGGGCCAACGTCCTGACTTTC. The full variable domain, its missing parts supplied by reference TRBV7-2 and TRBJ2-6, is GAGVSQSPSNKVTEKGKDVELRCDPISGHTALYWYRQSLGQGLEFLIYFQGNSAPDKSGLPSDRFSAERTGGSVSTLTIQRTQQEDSAVYLCASSLSNTYSGANVLTFGAGSRLTVL.

The chain has TRBV30 and TRBJ1-2; 9 bases map to TRBD1. This CDR3 region has 13 residues. CDR1 GTSNPN and CDR2 SVGIG come from the germline V gene (reference sequence). V was pared by 2 bases and J by 4 bases, with 2 bases of the junction left unmatched. The CDR3 protein is CAWSRQGGYGYTF. Here the CDR3 DNA reads TGTGCCTGGAGTAGACAGGGGGGCTATGGCTACACCTTC.

The chain carries TRBV5-8 and TRBJ2-4; 9 bases are shared with TRBD2. Trimming took 0 bases from V and 7 from J; bases not matched to a gene: 5. The germline V gene encodes CDR1 SGHTS and CDR2 YDEGEE. The CDR3 spans 15 residues. CDR3 DNA: TGTGCCAGCAGCTTGGGAGCGGCGGGGGGGAACATTCAGTACTTC. As protein: CASSLGAAGGNIQYF.

This rearrangement joins TRBV7-2 to TRBJ1-5, with unresolved D. With 3 bases removed from V and 2 bases from J, the gap between germline ends came to 11 bases. Germline-derived CDR1 and CDR2 are SGHTA and FQGNSA. This CDR3 has 15 residues. CDR3 nucleotide sequence: TGTGCCAGCAGCTTTGGCCCCGATGGCAATCAGCCCCAGCATTTT. Residues: CASSFGPDGNQPQHF.

The chain uses TRBV7-9 and TRBJ2-3; D might be TRBD2 (6 bases). Germline lookup yields CDR1 SEHNR and CDR2 FQNEAQ (reference sequence). The CDR3 sequence is 15 residues long. Trimming removed 5 bases from V and 1 base from J, with 13 bases in between. The CDR3 bases are TGTGCCAGCAGCCTCTTAGCTAGCGGCACAGATACGCAGTATTTT. Translation gives CASSLLASGTDTQYF.

J is TRBJ1-2 and V is TRBV27, with 7 bases that match TRBD1. Losses at the gene ends were 5 bases for V and 1 base for J; bases not matched to a gene: 7. Per germline, CDR1 MNHEY and CDR2 SMNVEV (reference sequence). CDR3 size: 15 residues. CDR3 region: CASSRTGASNYGYTF. CDR3 coding DNA: TGTGCCAGCAGTAGAACAGGGGCGAGTAACTATGGCTACACCTTC.

V gene TRBV5-1 combines with J gene TRBJ2-7; D unclear. From germline, CDR1 is SGHRS and CDR2 YFSETQ. Deletions cut 0 bases from V and 6 bases from J, with 10 bases between. The CDR3 has 13 amino acids. The chain's CDR3 is CASSLVGRREQYF. DNA of the CDR3: TGCGCCAGCAGCTTGGTGGGCCGGCGCGAGCAGTACTTC.

This clone appeared a single time. The V gene is TRBV30, the J gene TRBJ2-3; 8 nucleotides align to TRBD2. Germline CDR1 and CDR2: GTSNPN and SVGIG (reference sequence). V shed 5 bases and J 3 bases; nucleotides not matched to a gene: 4. The CDR3 totals 13 residues. The CDR3 coding sequence is TGTGCCTGGGCTAGCGGGTATACAGATACGCAGTATTTT. Protein sequence: CAWASGYTDTQYF.

This clone appeared a single time. The rearrangement joins TRBV5-6 to TRBJ2-1; no firm D call. The CDR3 runs to 11 residues. V gave up 1 base and J gave up 7 bases, with 3 bases separating them. Germline lookup yields CDR1 SGHDT and CDR2 YYEEEE. CDR3 coding DNA: TGTGCCAGCAGCTTGCTGAATGAGCAGTTCTTC. Protein product: CASSLLNEQFF.

The chain carries TRBV27 and TRBJ2-7, with 8 bases that match TRBD1. The V and J ends lost 2 bases and 7 bases, in that order; junction bases with no gene match: 7. CDR1 is MNHEY and CDR2 is SMNVEV in the germline V gene (reference sequence). CDR3 length equals 14 residues. As DNA, the CDR3 is TGTGCCAGCAGTTTAGGACAGGGATATTGGGAGCAGTACTTC. Translated, it gives CASSLGQGYWEQYF.

The chain employs TRBV4-1 and TRBJ2-3, with 12 bases aligning to TRBD2. CDR3 length equals 17 residues. Trimming took 0 bases from V and 5 from J; bases not matched to a gene: 6. CDR1 and CDR2 (germline): MGHRA, YSYEKL. This chain's CDR3 is CASSQDASGRDRDTQYF. The CDR3 nucleotides read TGCGCCAGCAGCCAAGACGCTAGCGGGAGGGATCGAGATACGCAGTATTTT.

The chain couples TRBV30 to TRBJ2-7, with 7 bases that match TRBD2. J was trimmed by 2 bases and V by 0 bases; bases with no gene match: 10. The CDR3 extends over 16 amino acids. Per the germline V gene, CDR1 is GTSNPN and CDR2 is SVGIG (reference sequence). The CDR3 loop is CAWSVRGGAQAYEQYF. The CDR3 region has the DNA TGTGCCTGGAGTGTACGGGGAGGGGCGCAGGCCTACGAGCAGTACTTC.

This clone was recorded once. This sequence joins TRBV6-6 and TRBJ2-7, with D uncertain. CDR1 is MNHNY and CDR2 is SVGAGI in the germline V gene (reference sequence). V shed 0 bases and J shed 5 bases, with 14 bases lying between them. The CDR3 has 15 amino acids. The CDR3 region is CASSYSIPSSHEQYF. In DNA, the CDR3 is TGTGCCAGCAGTTACTCGATTCCTAGTTCTCACGAGCAGTACTTC.

The CDR3 region is CASSEALAGSTYNEQFF. CDR3 nucleotides: TGTGCCAGCAGCGAAGCCCTAGCGGGCTCGACCTACAATGAGCAGTTCTTC. V is TRBV4-2 and J is TRBJ2-1; TRBD2 matches at 8 bases. CDR3 length equals 17 residues. The germline V gene has CDR1 LGHNA and CDR2 YNFKEQ. After removal of 5 bases from V and 2 bases from J, the junction contained 11 bases not matched to a gene.

The rearrangement uses TRBV6-4 and TRBJ2-1; 7 bases match TRBD2. V lost 1 base to trimming and J lost 7 bases; unmatched junction nucleotides: 4. Germline CDR1 MRHNA, CDR2 SNTAGT. The CDR3 contains 14 residues. The CDR3 protein is CASSDFAGVNEQFF. The CDR3 bases are TGTGCCAGCAGTGACTTTGCGGGAGTAAATGAGCAGTTCTTC.

This clone has just one count. The chain links TRBV19 to TRBJ2-7, with TRBD2 matching 8 bases. Unmatched junction bases numbered 5, after V lost 4 bases and J lost 3 bases. CDR1 is LNHDA, CDR2 SQIVND, per germline (reference sequence). There are 14 residues in the CDR3. For the CDR3, the DNA is TGTGCCAGTAGTAAGGCGGGAGGTAGCTACGAGCAGTACTTC. Translation gives CASSKAGGSYEQYF.

The V call is TRBV9, the J call TRBJ2-1; 12 bases map to TRBD2. The CDR3 spans 15 residues. The germline V gene encodes CDR1 SGDLS and CDR2 YYNGEE. Trimming took 4 bases from V and 9 from J; bases not matched to a gene: 8. In DNA form, the CDR3 reads TGTGCCAGCAGCCCCTCGACTAGCGGGAGAGTTGAGCAGTTCTTC. Residues: CASSPSTSGRVEQFF.

The sample holds a few counts of this clone. The chain couples TRBV5-1 to TRBJ2-5; 13 nucleotides align to TRBD2. The CDR3 consists of 15 residues. Looked up from germline, CDR1 is SGHRS and CDR2 is YFSETQ. V shed 5 bases, J shed 5 bases, and the junction held 6 bases outside the gene matches. The CDR3 loop reads CASSPGLAGVETQYF. Here the CDR3 DNA reads TGCGCCAGCAGTCCAGGACTAGCGGGAGTGGAGACCCAGTACTTC.

The chain combines TRBV28 with TRBJ2-3; weak D call: TRBD2 (6 bases). The CDR3 covers 17 residues. V dropped 1 base and J dropped 0 bases, with 14 bases sitting between them. The germline V gene encodes CDR1 MDHEN and CDR2 SYDVKM. The CDR3 nucleotides read TGTGCCAGCAGTTTATTATTCGGGAGCCTAAGCACAGATACGCAGTATTTT. Its translation is CASSLLFGSLSTDTQYF.